The rows below give T cell receptor beta chains drawn from one sample of a study of T-cell memory formation after mild COVID-19. A single record per CDR3 protein comes from TCRdb applying MiXCR to the 5' RACE reads. The data hold approximately 110,000 distinct CDR3 sequences, with 20% to 25% observed a single time. The sample comprised PBMCs or a T cell subset sorted from them (not recorded which). The receptor source for this set is a man aged 18 to 29 who had mild COVID-19 (a few samples of this study predate the infection). Cell type and time point are not known. Both conserved end residues are part of each CDR3. The D gene is left open where the match is weak. Where a row states a size, it is once, few, many or the class of an expanded clone; other rows omit it.

TRBJ1-1,few,TRBV4-1,-,TGCGCCAGCAGCCCCCGAGGCCTCGACACTGAAGCTTTCTTT,CASSPRGLDTEAFF
TRBJ1-5,few,TRBV27,-,TGTGCCAGCAGTTTATCGAACGGTTACAATCAGCCCCAGCATTTT,CASSLSNGYNQPQHF
TRBJ2-7,-,TRBV5-1,TRBD2,TGCGCCAGCAGCTCCTATAGCGGGGCATCCTACGAGCAGTACTTC,CASSSYSGASYEQYF
TRBJ2-1,-,TRBV7-6,-,TGTGCCAGCAGCTTGGTTGGGCTAGATGAGCAGTTCTTC,CASSLVGLDEQFF
TRBJ1-1,-,TRBV4-1,-,TGCGCCAGCAGCCCACGACAGACCTTGAACACTGAAGCTTTCTTT,CASSPRQTLNTEAFF
TRBJ2-6,-,TRBV7-8,-,TGTGCCAGCAAACGGGGCAGGGGCTCAGGGGCCAACGTCCTGACTTTC,CASKRGRGSGANVLTF
TRBJ2-3,few,TRBV7-2,-,TGTGCCAGCAGCTGGTCACTAGTCCGTTCCACAGATACGCAGTATTTT,CASSWSLVRSTDTQYF
TRBJ1-3,-,TRBV12-3/TRBV12-4,-,TGTGCCAGCACCAAATGGGGGGCAGCTGGAAACACCATATATTTT,CASTKWGAAGNTIYF
TRBJ2-3,few,TRBV7-9,TRBD2,TGTGCCAGCAACCTCGTAGCGGGCAGGGTAGAGGAGAAGACGCAGTATTTT,CASNLVAGRVEEKTQYF
TRBJ2-5,-,TRBV7-9,-,TGTGCCAGCAGCTTACCCGGGCAGACCAAAGAGACCCAGTACTTC,CASSLPGQTKETQYF
TRBJ2-2,-,TRBV12-3/TRBV12-4,-,TGTGCCAGCAGTTTTATTAGTTTAGAGGAGCTGTTTTTT,CASSFISLEELFF
TRBJ1-1,once,TRBV6-4,-,TGTGCCAGCAGCGAGGACAGTGGGCGGACTGAAGCTTTCTTT,CASSEDSGRTEAFF
TRBJ2-1,many,TRBV5-1,-,TGCGCCAGCAGCTTGGATGGAGGAAGCGTTTCGTTCGATGAGCAGTTCTTC,CASSLDGGSVSFDEQFF
TRBJ1-2,few,TRBV29-1,-,TGCAGCGTTGAAGGGGAGGGATTAGCTAACTATGGCTACACCTTC,CSVEGEGLANYGYTF
TRBJ2-3,few,TRBV6-2/TRBV6-3,-,TGTGCCAGCACCGATACACTAGATGACACAGATACGCAGTATTTT,CASTDTLDDTDTQYF
TRBJ1-1,-,TRBV7-2,-,TGTGCCAGCAGCCTCGGAATCTTGTGGGGTGAAGCTTTCTTT,CASSLGILWGEAFF
TRBJ1-5,-,TRBV28,TRBD1,TGTGCCAGCAGTTTAGGGGTTGGACAGGAGAATAGCAATCAGCCCCAGCATTTT,CASSLGVGQENSNQPQHF
TRBJ2-5,-,TRBV11-2,-,TGTGCCAGCAGCCCACCCGGGACCGAAGAGACCCAGTACTTC,CASSPPGTEETQYF
TRBJ2-1,-,TRBV4-1,-,TGCGCCAGCAGCCAAGCCCCGGGATCGGATGAGCAGTTCTTC,CASSQAPGSDEQFF
TRBJ1-5,-,TRBV15,TRBD1,TGTGCCACCACACCGGACAGGGGAAGGCAGCCCCAGCATTTT,CATTPDRGRQPQHF
TRBJ1-1,few,TRBV2,-,TGTGCCAGCAGTGTGGTGAACACTGAAGCTTTCTTT,CASSVVNTEAFF
TRBJ1-2,-,TRBV4-3,-,TGCGCCAGCAGCCCCGGCGGGGGGTATAACTATGGCTACACCTTC,CASSPGGGYNYGYTF
TRBJ2-1,-,TRBV5-1,-,TGCGCCAGCAGCCCGCCGGTAGGACCCGCGGGAACGTTCTTC,CASSPPVGPAGTFF
TRBJ2-1,-,TRBV3-1,-,TGTGCCAGCAGCCATTTAAGCGTCAAGCAGTTCTTC,CASSHLSVKQFF
TRBJ1-1,-,TRBV15,-,TGTGCCACCAGCCATGGACCCACGACCGGTAACACTGAAGCTTTCTTT,CATSHGPTTGNTEAFF
TRBJ2-2,few,TRBV5-5,-,TGTGCCAGCAGCTTGTTAAATAACGGGGAGCTGTTTTTT,CASSLLNNGELFF
TRBJ2-3,-,TRBV28,TRBD1,TGTGCCAGCAGTTTACGCCGGGACAGGAGAACAGATACGCAGTATTTT,CASSLRRDRRTDTQYF
TRBJ2-1,few,TRBV25-1,-,TGTGCCAGCAGTGCGGGCAATGAGCAGTTCTTC,CASSAGNEQFF
TRBJ2-7,many,TRBV4-3,-,TGCGCCAGCAGCCAAGGGGACCCCTGGAGCGAGCAGTACTTC,CASSQGDPWSEQYF
TRBJ2-1,-,TRBV11-2,TRBD1,TGTGCCAGCAGCTTAACGGGACAGTACAATGAGCAGTTCTTC,CASSLTGQYNEQFF
TRBJ1-1,once,TRBV13,-,TGTGCCAGCAGCCCTCGGGGGCGGGGGACGAACACTGAAGCTTTCTTT,CASSPRGRGTNTEAFF
TRBJ2-1,-,TRBV6-1,-,TGTGCCAGCAGAGAAAGGGGCGCCCCCGGCTACAATGAGCAGTTCTTC,CASRERGAPGYNEQFF
TRBJ2-2,few,TRBV7-8,TRBD2,TGTGCCAGCAGCTGGCCCGCTAGCGGGGGGGCCTGGGGGAACACCGGGGAGCTGTTTTTT,CASSWPASGGAWGNTGELFF